The entry below gives a single T cell receptor (beta chain) sequence along with its context. The sample is drawn from a study of blood T cell repertoires in COVID-19. Study-level information: Some COVID-19 samples were acute and others convalescent; all came from the United States, Italy and Spain. Nucleic acid was either cDNA or gDNA, and it came from T cells, B-cell-depleted T cells, or PBMCs.

CDR3 length equals 15 residues. Losses at the gene ends were 1 base for V and 10 bases for J; bases not matched to a gene: 10. The V gene's germline CDR1 is SGHVS and CDR2 FNYEAQ. As processed by the authors: By means of reference gene primer amplification, nucleated cell counts were estimated. Sequencing was performed with immunoSEQ multiplex PCR; in TCRdb, only in-frame clones are kept and a portion is missing. V and J calls and clone size come straight from that table; D and trimming were deduced from the DNA. Altogether about 150,000 clones are present, around 83% being singletons, with the ten largest covering approximately 2.9%.

The chain is built from TRBV7-6 and TRBJ1-5, with 7 bases fitting TRBD1. The sequencing input was peripheral blood. This sequence was found in a woman of 80 years or more with acute or convalescent COVID-19. The CDR3 coding sequence is TGTGCCAGCAGCTTAGAACCCGACAGGGTCAGCCCCCAGCATTTT. Translated, it gives CASSLEPDRVSPQHF.